Below, 2 T cell receptor beta chains from the same sample are listed, as sequenced in a study of beta chain features in type 1 diabetes. General study results and limits: Among patients with Type 1 diabetes, TCRB CDR3s were moderately but significantly shorter in every one of the four CD4+ subsets.

These receptors have no identified antigens. All of the isolated RNA was reverse transcribed, so expressed TCRB transcripts were sequenced. TCRdb's table, derived via immunoSEQ multiplex PCR, lists solely in-frame clones and lacks some. The sample lists roughly 100,000 clones; approximately 30% were seen once. The material sequenced was central memory CD4+ T cells from blood. Every receptor here comes from a woman between 18 and 30 years old with type 1 diabetes.

This clone has more than one count but fewer than ten. The chain joins TRBV4-1 to TRBJ2-5; 9 bases are shared with TRBD2. This CDR3 region has 13 residues. The ends lost 4 bases at V and 5 bases at J; junction bases unmatched: 2. CDR1 is MGHRA, CDR2 YSYEKL, per germline. CDR3 residues: CASSLAGVETQYF. In DNA form, the CDR3 reads TGCGCCAGCAGCCTAGCGGGAGTGGAGACCCAGTACTTC.

The chain has TRBV6-5 and TRBJ2-1; TRBD2 aligns across 8 bases. The CDR3 covers 14 residues. Germline trimming cut 6 bases from V and 4 bases from J; bases unmatched to any gene: 5. CDR1 is MNHEY, CDR2 SVGAGI, per germline. The CDR3 nucleotides are TGTGCCAGCAGCCTAGCGGGCAGGTACAATGAGCAGTTCTTC. As protein: CASSLAGRYNEQFF.